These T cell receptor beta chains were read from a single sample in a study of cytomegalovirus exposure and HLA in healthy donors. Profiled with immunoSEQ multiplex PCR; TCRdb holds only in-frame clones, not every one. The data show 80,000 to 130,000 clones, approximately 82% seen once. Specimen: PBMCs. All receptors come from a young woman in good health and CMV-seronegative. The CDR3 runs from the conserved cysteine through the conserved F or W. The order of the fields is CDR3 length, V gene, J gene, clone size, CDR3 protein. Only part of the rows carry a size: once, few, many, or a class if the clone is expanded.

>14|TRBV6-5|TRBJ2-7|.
CASSYRRGPYEQYF
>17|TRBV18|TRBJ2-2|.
CASSLHPGTTNTGELFF
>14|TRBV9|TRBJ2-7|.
CASSVAQGGYEQYF
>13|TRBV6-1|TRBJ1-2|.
CASSEGGGGRYTF
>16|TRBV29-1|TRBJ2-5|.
CSVQTMGRNPQETQYF
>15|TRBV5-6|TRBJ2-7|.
CASSLGAGDGYEQYF
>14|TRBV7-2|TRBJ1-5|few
CASSARTADQPQHF
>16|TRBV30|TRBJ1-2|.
CAWSVQIGGGLGGYTF
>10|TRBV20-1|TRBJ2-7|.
CSAADYEQYF
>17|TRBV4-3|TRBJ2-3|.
CASSQGFRDRNTDTQYF
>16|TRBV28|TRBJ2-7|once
CASSLRTGGVPNEQYF
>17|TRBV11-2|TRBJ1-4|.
CASSSYTMTATNEKLFF
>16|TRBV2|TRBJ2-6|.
CASSEAGVRGANVLTF
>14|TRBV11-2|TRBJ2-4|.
CASSRSGTKNIQYF
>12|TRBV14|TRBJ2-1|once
CASSQVPVEQFF
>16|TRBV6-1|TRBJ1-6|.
CASSEQNPDSVGTLHF
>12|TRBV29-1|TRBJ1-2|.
CSVEPGDYGYTF
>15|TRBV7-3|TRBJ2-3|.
CASSSYSNYTDTQYF
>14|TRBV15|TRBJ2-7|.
CATSRGGGPYEQYF
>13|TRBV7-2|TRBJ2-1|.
CASSLAFRDEQFF
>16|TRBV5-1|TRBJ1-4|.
CASSLEPPQSNEKLFF
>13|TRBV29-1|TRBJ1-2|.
CSVISTGGLGYTF
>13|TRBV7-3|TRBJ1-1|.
CASSFDSHTEAFF
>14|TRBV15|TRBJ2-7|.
CATSIGGERGEQYF
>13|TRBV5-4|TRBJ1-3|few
CASSHISGNTIYF
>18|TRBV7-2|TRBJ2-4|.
CASSLGPFTGGAADIQYF
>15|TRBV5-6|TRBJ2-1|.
CASSLGQGFYNEQFF
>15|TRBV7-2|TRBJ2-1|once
CASSLDASGTGEQFF